This T cell receptor (beta chain) was retrieved from a study of T cells in Graves' hyperthyroidism and ophthalmopathy. The CDR3 length is 14 residues. The germline CDR1 and CDR2 sequences are LGHDT and YNNKEL (reference sequence). V was clipped by 0 bases and J by 0 bases, with 5 bases between them. At least ten counts were recorded for this clonotype. The CDR3 regions of TCR beta were amplified from RNA transcripts. The TCR CDR3 first-round RT-PCR relied on the HTBI primer set. MiXCR, applied by TCRdb to the multiplex PCR reads, yields one record per CDR3 protein. The profile shows around 420,000 distinct CDR3 sequences, approximately 15% of them singletons.

The sample comprised blood. V usage is TRBV3-1 and J usage is TRBJ1-1; D not resolved. The clonotype comes from a woman aged 18 to 35 with Graves' hyperthyroidism. The CDR3, as DNA: TGTGCCAGCAGCCAAGACGATATGAACACTGAAGCTTTCTTT. Protein: CASSQDDMNTEAFF.